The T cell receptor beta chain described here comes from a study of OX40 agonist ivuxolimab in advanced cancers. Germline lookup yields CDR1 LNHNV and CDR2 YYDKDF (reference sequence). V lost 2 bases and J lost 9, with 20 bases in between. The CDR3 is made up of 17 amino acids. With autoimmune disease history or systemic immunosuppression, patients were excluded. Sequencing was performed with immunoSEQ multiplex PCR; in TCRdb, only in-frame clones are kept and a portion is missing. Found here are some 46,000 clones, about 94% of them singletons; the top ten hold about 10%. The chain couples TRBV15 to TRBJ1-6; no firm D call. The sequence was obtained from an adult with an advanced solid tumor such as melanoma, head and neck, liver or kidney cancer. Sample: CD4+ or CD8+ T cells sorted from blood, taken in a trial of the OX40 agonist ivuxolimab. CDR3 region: CATSRPEPEARISPLHF. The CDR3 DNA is TGTGCCACCAGCAGACCCGAACCGGAGGCGAGGATTTCACCCCTCCACTTT.